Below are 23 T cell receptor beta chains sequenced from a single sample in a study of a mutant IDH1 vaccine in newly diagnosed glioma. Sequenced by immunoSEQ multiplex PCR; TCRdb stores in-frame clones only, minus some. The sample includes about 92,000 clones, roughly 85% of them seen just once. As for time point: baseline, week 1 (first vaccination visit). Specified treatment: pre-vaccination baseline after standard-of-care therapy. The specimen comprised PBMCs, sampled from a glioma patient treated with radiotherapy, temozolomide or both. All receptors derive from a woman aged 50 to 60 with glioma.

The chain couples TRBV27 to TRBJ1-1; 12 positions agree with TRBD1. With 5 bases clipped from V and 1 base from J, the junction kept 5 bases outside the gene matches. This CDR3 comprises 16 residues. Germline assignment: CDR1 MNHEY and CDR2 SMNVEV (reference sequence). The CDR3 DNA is TGTGCCAGCAGTCCCCGGGACAGGGGGCAGAACACTGAAGCTTTCTTT. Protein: CASSPRDRGQNTEAFF.

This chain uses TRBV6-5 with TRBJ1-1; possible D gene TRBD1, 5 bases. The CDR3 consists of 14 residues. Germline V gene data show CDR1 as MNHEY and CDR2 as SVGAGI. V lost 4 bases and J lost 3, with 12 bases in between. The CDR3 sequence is CASSFPGTHTEAFF. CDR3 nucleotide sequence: TGTGCCAGCAGTTTCCCCGGGACTCACACTGAAGCTTTCTTT.

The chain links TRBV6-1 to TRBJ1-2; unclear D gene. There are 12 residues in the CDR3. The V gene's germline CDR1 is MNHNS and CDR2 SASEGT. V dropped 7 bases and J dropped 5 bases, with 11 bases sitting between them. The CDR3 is CASNAVAYGYTF. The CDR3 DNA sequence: TGTGCCAGCAACGCCGTCGCTTATGGCTACACCTTC.

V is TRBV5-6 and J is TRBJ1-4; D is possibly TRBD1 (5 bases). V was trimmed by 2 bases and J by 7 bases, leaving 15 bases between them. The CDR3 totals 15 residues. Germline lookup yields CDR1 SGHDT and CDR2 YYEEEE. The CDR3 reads CASSFLRAGGEKLFF. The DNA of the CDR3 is TGTGCCAGCAGCTTCCTCAGGGCTGGGGGTGAAAAACTGTTTTTT.

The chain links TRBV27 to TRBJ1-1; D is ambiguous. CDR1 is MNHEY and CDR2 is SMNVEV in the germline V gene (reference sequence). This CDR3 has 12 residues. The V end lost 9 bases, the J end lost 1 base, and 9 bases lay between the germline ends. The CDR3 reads CASRIGNTEAFF. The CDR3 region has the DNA TGTGCCAGTCGAATAGGGAACACTGAAGCTTTCTTT.

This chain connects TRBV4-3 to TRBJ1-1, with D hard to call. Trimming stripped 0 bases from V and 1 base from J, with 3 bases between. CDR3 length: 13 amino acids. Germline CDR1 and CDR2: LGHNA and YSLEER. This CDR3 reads CASSQDKNTEAFF. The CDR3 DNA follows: TGCGCCAGCAGCCAAGACAAGAACACTGAAGCTTTCTTT.

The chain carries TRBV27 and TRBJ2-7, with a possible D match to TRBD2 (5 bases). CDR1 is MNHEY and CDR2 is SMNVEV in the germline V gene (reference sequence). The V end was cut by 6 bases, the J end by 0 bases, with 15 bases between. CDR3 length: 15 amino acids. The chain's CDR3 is CASSPQIGSSYEQYF. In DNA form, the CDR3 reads TGTGCCAGCAGCCCTCAGATAGGGAGCTCCTACGAGCAGTACTTC.

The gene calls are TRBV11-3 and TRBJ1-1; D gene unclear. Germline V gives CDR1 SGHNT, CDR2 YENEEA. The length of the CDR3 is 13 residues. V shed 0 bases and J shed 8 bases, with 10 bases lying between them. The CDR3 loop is CASSLDEGGEAFF. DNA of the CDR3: TGTGCCAGCAGCTTAGATGAGGGAGGGGAAGCTTTCTTT.

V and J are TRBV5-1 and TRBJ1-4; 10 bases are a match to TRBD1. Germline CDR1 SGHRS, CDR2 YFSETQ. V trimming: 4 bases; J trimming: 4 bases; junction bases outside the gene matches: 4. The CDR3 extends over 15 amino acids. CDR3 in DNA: TGCGCCAGCAGCAAGAGGGACAGGGGTAATGAAAAACTGTTTTTT. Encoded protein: CASSKRDRGNEKLFF.

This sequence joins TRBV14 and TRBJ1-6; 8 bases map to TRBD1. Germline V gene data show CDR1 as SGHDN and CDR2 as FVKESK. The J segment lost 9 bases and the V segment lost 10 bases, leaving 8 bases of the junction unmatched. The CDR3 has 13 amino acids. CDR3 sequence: CATAAGGTSPLHF. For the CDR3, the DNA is TGTGCCACCGCGGCAGGGGGCACTTCACCCCTCCACTTT.

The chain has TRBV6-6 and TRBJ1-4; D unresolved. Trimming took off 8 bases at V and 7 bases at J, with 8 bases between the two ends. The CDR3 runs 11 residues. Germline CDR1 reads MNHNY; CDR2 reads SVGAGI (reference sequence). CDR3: CASGPGEKLFF. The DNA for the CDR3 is TGTGCCAGCGGACCGGGTGAAAAACTGTTTTTT.

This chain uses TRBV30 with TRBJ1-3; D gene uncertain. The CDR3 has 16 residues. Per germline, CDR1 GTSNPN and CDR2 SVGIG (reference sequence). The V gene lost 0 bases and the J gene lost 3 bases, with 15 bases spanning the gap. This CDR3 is CAWSVSGSTSGNTIYF. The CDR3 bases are TGTGCCTGGAGTGTGAGTGGATCGACCAGTGGAAACACCATATATTTT.

The CDR3 here is CASSLNPGYEQYF. CDR3 bases: TGTGCCAGCAGCTTAAATCCGGGCTACGAGCAGTACTTC. The chain combines TRBV11-2 with TRBJ2-7; D gene unclear. There are 13 residues in the CDR3. V was pared by 2 bases and J by 3 bases, with 8 bases between. Germline V gene data show CDR1 as SGHAT and CDR2 as FQNNGV.

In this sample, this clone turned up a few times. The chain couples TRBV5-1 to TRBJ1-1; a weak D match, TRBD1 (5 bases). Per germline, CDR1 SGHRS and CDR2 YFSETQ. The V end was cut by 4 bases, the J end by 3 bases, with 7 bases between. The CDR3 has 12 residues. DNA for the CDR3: TGCGCCAGCAGCGCAGGGTACACTGAAGCTTTCTTT. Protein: CASSAGYTEAFF. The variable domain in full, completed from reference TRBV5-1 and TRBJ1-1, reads KAGVTQTPRYLIKTRGQQVTLSCSPISGHRSVSWYQQTPGQGLQFLFEYFSETQRNKGNFPGRFSGRQFSNSRSEMNVSTLELGDSALYLCASSAGYTEAFFGQGTRLTVV.

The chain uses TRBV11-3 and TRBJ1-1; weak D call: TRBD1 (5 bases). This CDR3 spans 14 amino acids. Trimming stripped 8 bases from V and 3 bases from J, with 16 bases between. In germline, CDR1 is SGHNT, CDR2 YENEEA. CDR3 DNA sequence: TGTGCCAGCGCCCACGGGGGTCTGGACACTGAAGCTTTCTTT. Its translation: CASAHGGLDTEAFF.

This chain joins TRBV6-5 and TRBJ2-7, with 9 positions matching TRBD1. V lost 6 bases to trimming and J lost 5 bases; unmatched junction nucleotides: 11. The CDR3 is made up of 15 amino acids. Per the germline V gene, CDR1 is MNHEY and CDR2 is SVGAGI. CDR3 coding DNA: TGTGCCAGCAGCCTAAAGGGACAGGGACCCCACGAGCAGTACTTC. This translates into CASSLKGQGPHEQYF.

DNA for the CDR3: TGTGCCAGTAGTATAGAGGGGGGCCACATGAACACTGAAGCTTTCTTT. Its protein is CASSIEGGHMNTEAFF. This chain joins TRBV19 and TRBJ1-1, with D perhaps matching TRBD1 (6 bases). Germline CDR1 LNHDA, CDR2 SQIVND (reference sequence). The V and J ends lost 0 bases and 0 bases respectively, with 11 bases between them. The CDR3 is 16 residues long.

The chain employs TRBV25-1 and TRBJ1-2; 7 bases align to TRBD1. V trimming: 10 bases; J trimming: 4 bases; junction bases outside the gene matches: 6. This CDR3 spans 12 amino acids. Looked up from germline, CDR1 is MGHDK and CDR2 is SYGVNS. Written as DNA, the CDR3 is TGTGCCACCGACGACAGGGCCTATGGCTACACCTTC. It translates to CATDDRAYGYTF.

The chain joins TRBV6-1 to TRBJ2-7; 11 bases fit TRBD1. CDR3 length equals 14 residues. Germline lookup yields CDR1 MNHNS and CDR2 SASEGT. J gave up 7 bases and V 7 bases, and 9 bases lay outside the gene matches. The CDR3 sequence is CASNLGQGAREQYF. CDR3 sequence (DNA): TGTGCCAGCAATCTCGGACAGGGGGCGCGAGAGCAGTACTTC.

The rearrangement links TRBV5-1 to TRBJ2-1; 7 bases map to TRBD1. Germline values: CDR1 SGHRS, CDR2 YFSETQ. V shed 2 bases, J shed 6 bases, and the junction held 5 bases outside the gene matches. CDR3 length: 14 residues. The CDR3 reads CASSFGTDFNEQFF. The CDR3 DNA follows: TGCGCCAGCAGCTTCGGGACAGACTTCAATGAGCAGTTCTTC.

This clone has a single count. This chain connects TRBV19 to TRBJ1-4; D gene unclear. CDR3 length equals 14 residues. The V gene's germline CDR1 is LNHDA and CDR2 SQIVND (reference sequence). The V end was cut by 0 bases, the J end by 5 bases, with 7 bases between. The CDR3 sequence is CASSIDRLNEKLFF. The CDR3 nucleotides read TGTGCCAGTAGTATAGATCGCTTAAATGAAAAACTGTTTTTT.

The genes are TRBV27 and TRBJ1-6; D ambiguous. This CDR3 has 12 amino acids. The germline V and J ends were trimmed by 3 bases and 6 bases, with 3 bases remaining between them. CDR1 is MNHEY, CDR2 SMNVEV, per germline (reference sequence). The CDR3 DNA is TGTGCCAGCAGTTTCGCTAATTCACCCCTCCACTTT. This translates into CASSFANSPLHF.

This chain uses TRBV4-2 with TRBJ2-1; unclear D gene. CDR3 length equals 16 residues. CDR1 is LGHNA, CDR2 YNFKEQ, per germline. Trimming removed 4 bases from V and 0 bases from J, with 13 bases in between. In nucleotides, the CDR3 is TGTGCCAGCAGCCCCGAGGCGGCGAGCTCCTACAATGAGCAGTTCTTC. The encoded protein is CASSPEAASSYNEQFF.